This T cell receptor (beta chain) was profiled in a study of control samples from healthy donors and cancer patients. The CDR3 sequence is 14 residues long. The V gene's germline CDR1 is GTSNPN and CDR2 SVGIG (reference sequence). Trimming cost V 3 bases and J 0 bases, with 9 bases left between them. Profiled with immunoSEQ multiplex PCR; TCRdb holds only in-frame clones, not every one. This table has about 160,000 clones, around nine tenths appearing once. The clonotype comes from a man aged 30 to 45 in good health. J is TRBJ2-4 and V is TRBV30, with unresolved D. The sequenced sample consisted of blood. The CDR3 DNA reads as TGTGCCTGGAGCCCGGGCCTAGCCAAAAACATTCAGTACTTC. Translation gives CAWSPGLAKNIQYF. Combining the CDR3 with reference TRBV30 and TRBJ2-4 gives the whole variable domain SQTIHQWPATLVQPVGSPLSLECTVEGTSNPNLYWYRQAAGRGLQLLFYSVGIGQISSEVPQNLSASRPQDRQFILSSKKLLLSDSGFYLCAWSPGLAKNIQYFGAGTRLSVL.